This TCR beta chain was observed in a study of blood T cell repertoires in COVID-19. Whole-study context: Nucleic acid was either cDNA or gDNA, and it came from T cells, B-cell-depleted T cells, or PBMCs.

This clone was recorded once. Clones were read by immunoSEQ multiplex PCR, and TCRdb kept only the in-frame ones, dropping some. This table has about 220,000 clones, 75% to 90% appearing once. Assignments of participants to cohorts depended upon their own reported clinical history. Germline V gene sequence: CDR1 MNHEY, CDR2 SMNVEV (reference sequence). V lost 8 bases, J lost 6 bases, and 9 bases stayed unmatched. The CDR3 extends over 15 amino acids. Sample: PBMCs or T cells enriched from blood (not recorded which). The receptor was isolated from a woman aged 40 to 49 with acute COVID-19. The V gene is TRBV27, the J gene TRBJ1-6; 8 positions match TRBD1. The CDR3 DNA reads as TGTGCCAGCCGTTCCAGGGGGCTACCTAATTCACCCCTCCACTTT. Its translation is CASRSRGLPNSPLHF.